This TCR beta chain was identified during a study of technical replicates of blood from a few donors (dated by TCRdb to about 2017). Library method: the immunoSEQ multiplex PCR assay. This is the immuneACCESS table as TCRdb keeps it, with only in-frame sequences that have V and J called. A part of the clones is gone; compared with another copy, unresolved V genes explain less than half, and the rest is unexplained. This sample gives some 50,000 clones in total; around 94% of them show up just once. The biggest ten clones account for 0.2% to 0.25% of the sample. To note about this clone: The antigen it recognizes is unknown. Per-nucleotide qualities are absent, and no much larger clonotype sits a single base away.

V is trimmed back by 3 bases and J by 1 base, and the junction contains 9 bases that no gene match accounts for. Looking up the germline V gene yields CDR1 SGHDT and CDR2 YYEEEE. Its CDR3 holds 16 amino acids, cysteine through phenylalanine. The kept DNA is CDR3 alone, 48 bases in frame from the first base. Sequenced: T cells isolated from PBMCs. The sequence was obtained from a human donor in good health. The chain is assembled from TRBV5-6 and TRBJ2-7; TRBD2 agrees with 8 junctional bases. The sequence in DNA is TGTGCCAGCAGCTCGCCTGGGGCTAGCGGGTCCTACGAGCAGTACTTC. Its product reads: CASSSPGASGSYEQYF.